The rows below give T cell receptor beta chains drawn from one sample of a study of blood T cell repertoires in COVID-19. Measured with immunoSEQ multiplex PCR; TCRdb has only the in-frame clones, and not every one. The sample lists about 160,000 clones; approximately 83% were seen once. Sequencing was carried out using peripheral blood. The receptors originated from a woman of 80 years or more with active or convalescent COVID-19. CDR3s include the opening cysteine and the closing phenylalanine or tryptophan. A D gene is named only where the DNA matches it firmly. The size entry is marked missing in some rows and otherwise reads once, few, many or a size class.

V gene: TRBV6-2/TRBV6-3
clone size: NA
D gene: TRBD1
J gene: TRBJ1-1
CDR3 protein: CASSTPGGRTEAFF
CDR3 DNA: TGTGCCAGCAGTACCCCAGGGGGAAGGACTGAAGCTTTCTTT

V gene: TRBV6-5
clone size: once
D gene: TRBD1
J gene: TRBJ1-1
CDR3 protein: CASSYRTGPGTEAFF
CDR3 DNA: TGTGCCAGCAGTTACCGGACAGGGCCGGGCACTGAAGCTTTCTTT

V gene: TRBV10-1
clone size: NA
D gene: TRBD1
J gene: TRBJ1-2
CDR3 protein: CASSQPRDRVHGYTF
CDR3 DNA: TGCGCCAGCAGCCAACCACGGGACAGGGTGCACGGCTACACCTTC

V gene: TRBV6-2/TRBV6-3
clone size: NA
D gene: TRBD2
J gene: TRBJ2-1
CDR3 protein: CASSISGGDEQFF
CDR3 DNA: TGTGCCAGCAGTATTAGCGGGGGCGATGAGCAGTTCTTC

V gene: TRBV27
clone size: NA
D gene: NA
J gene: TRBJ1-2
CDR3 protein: CASSGQYGYTF
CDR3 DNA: TGTGCCAGCAGTGGACAGTATGGCTACACCTTC

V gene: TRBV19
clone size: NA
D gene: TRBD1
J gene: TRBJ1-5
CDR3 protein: CASSVRPGQANQPQHF
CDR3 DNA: TGTGCCAGTAGTGTAAGACCGGGACAGGCTAATCAGCCCCAGCATTTT

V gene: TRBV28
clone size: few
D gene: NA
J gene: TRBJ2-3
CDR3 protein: CASLWRGLTDTQYF
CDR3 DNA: TGTGCCAGCCTATGGCGGGGTCTCACAGATACGCAGTATTTT

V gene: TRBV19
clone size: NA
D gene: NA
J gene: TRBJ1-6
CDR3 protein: CASSMESYNSPLHF
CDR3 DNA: TGTGCCAGTAGTATGGAGTCCTATAATTCACCCCTCCACTTT

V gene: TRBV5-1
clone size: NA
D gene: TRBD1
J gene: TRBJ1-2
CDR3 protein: CASSIPGQGYGYTF
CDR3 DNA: TGCGCCAGCAGCATACCGGGACAGGGGTATGGCTACACCTTC

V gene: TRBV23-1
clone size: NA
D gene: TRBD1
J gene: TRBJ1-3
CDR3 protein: CASSQKGGGDTIYF
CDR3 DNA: TGCGCCAGCAGTCAAAAAGGGGGCGGGGACACCATATATTTT

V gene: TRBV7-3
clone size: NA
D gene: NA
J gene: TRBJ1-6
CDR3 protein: CASSLSGVGNSPLHF
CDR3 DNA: TGTGCCAGCAGCTTATCAGGGGTTGGTAATTCACCCCTCCACTTT

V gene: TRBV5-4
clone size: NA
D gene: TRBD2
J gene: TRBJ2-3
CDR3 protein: CASRSGTSGTDTQYF
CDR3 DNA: TGTGCCAGCAGATCCGGGACTAGCGGCACAGATACGCAGTATTTT

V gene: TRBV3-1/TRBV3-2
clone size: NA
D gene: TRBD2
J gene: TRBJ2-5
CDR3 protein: CASSPGRLPQETQYF
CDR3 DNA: TGTGCCAGCAGCCCCGGGAGGCTTCCCCAAGAGACCCAGTACTTC

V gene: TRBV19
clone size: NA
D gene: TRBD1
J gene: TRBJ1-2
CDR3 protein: CASRNGQGNYGYTF
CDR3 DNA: TGTGCCAGTAGGAATGGACAGGGCAACTATGGCTACACCTTC

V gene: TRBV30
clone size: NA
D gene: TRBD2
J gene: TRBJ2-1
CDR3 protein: CACSTSGGAYYEQFF
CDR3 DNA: TGTGCCTGCTCAACTAGCGGGGGGGCCTATTATGAGCAGTTCTTC

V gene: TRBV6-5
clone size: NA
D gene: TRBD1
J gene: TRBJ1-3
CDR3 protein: CASSYQTAGGGNTIYF
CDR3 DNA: TGTGCCAGCAGTTACCAGACGGCAGGGGGAGGAAACACCATATATTTT

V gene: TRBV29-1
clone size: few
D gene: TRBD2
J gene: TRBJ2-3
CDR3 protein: CSVGIGTSGDTQYF
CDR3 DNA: TGCAGCGTTGGGATCGGGACTAGTGGAGATACGCAGTATTTT

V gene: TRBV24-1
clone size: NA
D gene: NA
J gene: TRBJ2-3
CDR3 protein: CATSEAGTFTDTQYF
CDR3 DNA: TGTGCCACCAGTGAGGCAGGAACCTTCACAGATACGCAGTATTTT

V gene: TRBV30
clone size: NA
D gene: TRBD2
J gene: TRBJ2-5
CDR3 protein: CASQGLAGQRETQYF
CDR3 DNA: TGTGCCAGCCAGGGACTAGCGGGGCAAAGAGAGACCCAGTACTTC

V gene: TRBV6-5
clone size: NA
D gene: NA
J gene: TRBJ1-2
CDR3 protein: CATMNKGLVGYTF
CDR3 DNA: TGTGCCACTATGAACAAGGGACTGGTTGGCTACACCTTC

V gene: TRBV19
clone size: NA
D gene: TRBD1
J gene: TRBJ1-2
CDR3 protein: CASSIRPGQGLGYGYTF
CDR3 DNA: TGTGCCAGTAGTATTCGTCCGGGACAGGGCCTAGGATATGGCTACACCTTC

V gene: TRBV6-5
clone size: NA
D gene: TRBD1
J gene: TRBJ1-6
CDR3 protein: CASSSRQGNSPLHF
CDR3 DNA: TGTGCCAGCAGTTCGCGACAGGGTAATTCACCCCTCCACTTT

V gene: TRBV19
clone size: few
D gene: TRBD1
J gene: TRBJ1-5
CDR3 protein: CASIGTDSNQPQHF
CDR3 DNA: TGTGCCAGTATTGGGACAGATAGCAATCAGCCCCAGCATTTT

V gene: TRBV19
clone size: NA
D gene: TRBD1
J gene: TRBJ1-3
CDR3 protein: CASSIDRASGNTIYF
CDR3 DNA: TGTGCCAGTAGCATCGACAGGGCCTCTGGAAACACCATATATTTT

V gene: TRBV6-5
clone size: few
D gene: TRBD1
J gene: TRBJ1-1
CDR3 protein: CASWLGQSGTEAFF
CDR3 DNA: TGTGCCAGCTGGCTGGGACAGAGTGGAACTGAAGCTTTCTTT

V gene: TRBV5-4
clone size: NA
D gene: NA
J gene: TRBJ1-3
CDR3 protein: CASSFTGREANTIYF
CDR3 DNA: TGTGCCAGCAGCTTTACAGGGAGGGAGGCAAACACCATATATTTT

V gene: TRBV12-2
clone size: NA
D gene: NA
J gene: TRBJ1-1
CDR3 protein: CASRLALSGDGTEAFF
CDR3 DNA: TGTGCAAGTCGCTTAGCGCTATCGGGGGATGGCACTGAAGCTTTCTTT

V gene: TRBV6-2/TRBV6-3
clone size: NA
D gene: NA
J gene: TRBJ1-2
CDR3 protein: CASSYGSYGYTF
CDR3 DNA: TGTGCCAGCAGTTACGGGAGCTATGGCTACACCTTC

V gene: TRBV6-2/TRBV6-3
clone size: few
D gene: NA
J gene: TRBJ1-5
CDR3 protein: CASSYSQVQPQHF
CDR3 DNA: TGTGCCAGCAGTTACTCACAGGTTCAGCCCCAGCATTTT

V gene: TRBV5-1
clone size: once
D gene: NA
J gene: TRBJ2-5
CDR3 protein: CASSSGQLQETQYF
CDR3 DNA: TGCGCCAGCAGCTCAGGACAGCTCCAAGAGACCCAGTACTTC

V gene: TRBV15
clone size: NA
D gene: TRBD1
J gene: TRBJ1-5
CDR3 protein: CATSRHPGDRVNQPQHF
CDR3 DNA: TGTGCCACCAGCAGGCACCCCGGGGACAGGGTGAATCAGCCCCAGCATTTT

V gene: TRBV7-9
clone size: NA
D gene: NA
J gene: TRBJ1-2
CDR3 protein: CASSRGDYGYTF
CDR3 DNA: TGTGCCAGCAGCCGGGGGGACTATGGCTACACCTTC

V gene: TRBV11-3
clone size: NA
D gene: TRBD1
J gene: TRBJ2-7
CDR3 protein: CASSSDRGGYEQYF
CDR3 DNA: TGTGCCAGCAGCTCCGACAGGGGTGGATACGAGCAGTACTTC

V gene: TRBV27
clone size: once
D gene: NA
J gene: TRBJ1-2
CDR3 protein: CASTNAGGIGGYTF
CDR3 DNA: TGTGCCAGCACCAACGCGGGGGGTATAGGTGGCTACACCTTC

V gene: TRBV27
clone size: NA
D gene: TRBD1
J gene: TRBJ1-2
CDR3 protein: CASSHDRDGYTF
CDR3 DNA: TGTGCCAGCAGCCATGACAGGGATGGCTACACCTTC

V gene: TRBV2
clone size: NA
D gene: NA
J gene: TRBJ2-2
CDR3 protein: CASKVEGGTTGELFF
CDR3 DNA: TGTGCCAGCAAGGTAGAGGGGGGGACCACCGGGGAGCTGTTTTTT

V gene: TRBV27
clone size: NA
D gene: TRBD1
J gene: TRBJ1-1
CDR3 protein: CASSPGGVTEAFF
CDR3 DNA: TGTGCCAGCAGTCCAGGGGGAGTAACTGAAGCTTTCTTT

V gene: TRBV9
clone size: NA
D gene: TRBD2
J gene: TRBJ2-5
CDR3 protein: CASSVGGTSGEQETQYF
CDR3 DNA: TGTGCCAGCAGCGTGGGGGGGACTAGTGGTGAACAAGAGACCCAGTACTTC

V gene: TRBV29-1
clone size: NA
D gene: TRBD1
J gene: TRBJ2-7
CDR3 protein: CSVTKGAGEQYF
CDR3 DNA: TGCAGCGTTACGAAGGGGGCGGGCGAGCAGTACTTC

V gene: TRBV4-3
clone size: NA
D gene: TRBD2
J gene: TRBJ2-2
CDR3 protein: CASSRFSGGENTGELFF
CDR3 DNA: TGCGCCAGCAGCCGCTTTTCCGGGGGGGAGAACACCGGGGAGCTGTTTTTT

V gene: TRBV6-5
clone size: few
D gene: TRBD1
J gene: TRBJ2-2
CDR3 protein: CASCPGTANTGELFF
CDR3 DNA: TGTGCCAGTTGTCCCGGGACAGCGAACACCGGGGAGCTGTTTTTT